Given below is one TCR beta chain in context. The CDR3 loop spans 16 amino acids. With 3 bases clipped from V and 4 bases from J, the junction kept 4 bases outside the gene matches. Germline CDR1 reads KGHDR; CDR2 reads SFDVKD. The data belong to a study of blood T cell repertoires in COVID-19. Study-wide background: Material from acute and convalescent COVID-19 was sourced from the United States, Italy and Spain. In each case, the material was cDNA or gDNA derived from T cells, B-cell-depleted T cells, or PBMCs.

Original analysis: Reference gene primers were amplified, and this amplification served to estimate nucleated cell counts. Measured with immunoSEQ multiplex PCR; TCRdb has only the in-frame clones, and not every one. The V and J calls and clone size come from that table; D and trimming were worked out from the DNA. The data show about 170,000 clones, 90% to 95% seen once. Sequencing was done on a sample of peripheral blood. The clonotype comes from a man in his fifties with acute or convalescent COVID-19. The gene calls are TRBV24-1 and TRBJ2-3; TRBD2 agrees at 12 bases. The CDR3 DNA reads as TGTGCCACCAGTGATCGACTAGCGGGAGTCTCAGATACGCAGTATTTT. Translated, it gives CATSDRLAGVSDTQYF.